These 28 T cell receptor beta chains were all obtained from the same sample, sequenced in a study of cytomegalovirus exposure and HLA in healthy donors. The primer mix had 60 Vbeta and 13 Jbeta primers. The table came from immunoSEQ multiplex PCR; TCRdb's copy has only in-frame clones and leaves some out. The sample comprises 150,000 to 200,000 clones, approximately 80% of which are singletons, and about 2% rests with the top ten. Material for sequencing was PBMCs. The source is a woman aged 18-29 years in good health and CMV-seropositive.

A note on this clone: This sample includes further DNA sequences coding for the same CDR3. V and J are TRBV27 and TRBJ1-5; D remains ambiguous. V lost 2 bases and J lost 0, with 8 bases in between. This CDR3 comprises 15 residues. Germline lookup yields CDR1 MNHEY and CDR2 SMNVEV (reference sequence). CDR3 sequence: CASSLGGYSNQPQHF. The CDR3, as DNA: TGTGCCAGCAGTTTAGGAGGCTATAGCAATCAGCCCCAGCATTTT.

The chain combines TRBV27 with TRBJ2-4; the D is unclear. V gave up 6 bases and J gave up 1 base, with 13 bases separating them. The CDR3 is made up of 15 amino acids. Germline V CDR1 and CDR2: MNHEY, SMNVEV (reference sequence). CDR3 protein: CASRPWALAKNIQYF. CDR3 nucleotide sequence: TGTGCCAGCAGACCATGGGCCCTGGCCAAAAACATTCAGTACTTC.

The CDR3 reads CASRPTSPRGIQYF. The CDR3, as DNA: TGTGCCAGCAGACCGACTAGCCCCCGTGGGATTCAGTACTTC. The V and J genes are TRBV28 and TRBJ2-4, with 7 bases that match TRBD2. The CDR3 length is 14 residues. With V trimmed by 6 bases and J by 10 bases, 12 bases remained unmatched. Germline lookup yields CDR1 MDHEN and CDR2 SYDVKM.

This sequence joins TRBV6-1 and TRBJ2-3; weak D call: TRBD2 (5 bases). The CDR3 length is 14 residues. V was pared by 3 bases and J by 2 bases, with 9 bases between. Germline lookup yields CDR1 MNHNS and CDR2 SASEGT. The CDR3 loop is CASSDKGLTDTQYF. Here the CDR3 DNA reads TGTGCCAGCAGTGATAAAGGACTCACAGATACGCAGTATTTT.

The J gene is TRBJ2-3, the V gene TRBV5-6, with 8 positions matching TRBD1. CDR1 is SGHDT and CDR2 is YYEEEE in the germline V gene. J was trimmed by 6 bases and V by 2 bases; bases with no gene match: 5. The CDR3 is made up of 14 amino acids. CDR3 bases: TGTGCCAGCAGCTTCCAGGGGGCGGTGGATACGCAGTATTTT. Translating gives CASSFQGAVDTQYF.

This rearrangement joins TRBV28 to TRBJ2-1; weak D call: TRBD2 (5 bases). This CDR3 spans 15 amino acids. CDR1 is MDHEN and CDR2 is SYDVKM in the germline V gene. V lost 2 bases and J 8 bases, leaving 16 bases between the germline ends. The CDR3 is CASSLVVGVFDEQFF. CDR3 sequence (DNA): TGTGCCAGCAGTTTAGTAGTCGGGGTTTTCGATGAGCAGTTCTTC.

This chain connects TRBV30 to TRBJ1-5, with 9 bases aligning to TRBD1. The germline CDR1 and CDR2 sequences are GTSNPN and SVGIG (reference sequence). The V segment lost 3 bases and the J segment 7 bases; nucleotides outside the gene matches: 4. This CDR3 comprises 13 residues. DNA for the CDR3: TGTGCCTGGAGGGGACAGGGCGACCAGCCCCAGCATTTT. It translates to CAWRGQGDQPQHF.

The CDR3 bases are TGTGCCAGCAGCCCGCCCGACAGGGGTGACGAGCAGTACGTC. It encodes CASSPPDRGDEQYV. The rearrangement links TRBV7-9 to TRBJ2-7; TRBD1 matches 8 bases. Trimming took 5 bases from V and 5 from J; bases not matched to a gene: 8. CDR3 length: 14 amino acids. CDR1 is SEHNR and CDR2 is FQNEAQ in the germline V gene (reference sequence).

This chain connects TRBV5-6 to TRBJ2-4; D call uncertain. Germline lookup yields CDR1 SGHDT and CDR2 YYEEEE. CDR3 length: 14 amino acids. Between the trimmed V and J ends, which lost 4 bases and 0 bases, there was a span of 8 bases. Here the CDR3 DNA reads TGTGCCAGCAGCAATTCTCTAGCCAAAAACATTCAGTACTTC. It translates to CASSNSLAKNIQYF.

As regards this clone: Other DNA sequences in this specimen translate into the identical CDR3. The chain couples TRBV5-4 to TRBJ2-1, with D unclear. The length of the CDR3 is 15 residues. Germline CDR1 and CDR2: SGHNT and YYREEE (reference sequence). V was cut by 0 bases and J by 0 bases, with 7 bases left in between. CDR3 bases: TGTGCCAGCAGCTTGGGCGGAAGCTCCTACAATGAGCAGTTCTTC. Translated: CASSLGGSSYNEQFF.

V is TRBV19 and J is TRBJ2-7; 9 nucleotides agree with TRBD2. Germline lookup yields CDR1 LNHDA and CDR2 SQIVND (reference sequence). V shed 8 bases, J shed 2 bases, and the junction held 10 bases outside the gene matches. The CDR3 extends over 15 amino acids. The CDR3 DNA follows: TGTGCCAGTGCCGCCGCGGGGGGGGGAACCTACGAGCAGTACTTC. Protein: CASAAAGGGTYEQYF.

Concerning this clone itself: Relative to the germline gene, one junction end is altered; a read error may explain this. V usage is TRBV5-1 and J usage is TRBJ1-2; D may be TRBD1 (5 bases). The CDR3 runs to 14 residues. The V gene's germline CDR1 is SGHRS and CDR2 YFSETQ. For the CDR3, the DNA is TGCGCCAGCAGCCCGGCAGGAGGGGCGTATGTCTACACCTTC. It is translated as CASSPAGGAYVYTF.

In its sample, this clone was seen once. The V call is TRBV27, the J call TRBJ2-7; D is ambiguous. V was cut by 8 bases and J by 3 bases, with 14 bases left in between. Germline lookup yields CDR1 MNHEY and CDR2 SMNVEV (reference sequence). The length of the CDR3 is 13 residues. The CDR3 coding sequence is TGTGCCAGCGAGTCCAGGTCAGGCTACGAGCAGTACTTC. Its protein product is CASESRSGYEQYF.

The chain recombines TRBV18 with TRBJ1-4; D is possibly TRBD1 (6 bases). The germline gives CDR1 KGHSH, CDR2 LQKENI. Trimming removed 3 bases from V and 4 bases from J, with 12 bases in between. There are 15 residues in the CDR3. The CDR3 sequence is CASSPQTGSNEKLFF. The CDR3 DNA is TGTGCCAGCTCACCCCAGACAGGCAGTAATGAAAAACTGTTTTTT.

This chain joins TRBV15 and TRBJ1-1; 7 bases fit TRBD1. The CDR3 extends over 15 amino acids. V trimming: 0 bases; J trimming: 1 base; junction bases outside the gene matches: 2. Germline V lookup: CDR1 LNHNV, CDR2 YYDKDF (reference sequence). The CDR3 loop reads CATSRDRQGNTEAFF. In DNA form, the CDR3 reads TGTGCCACCAGCAGAGATAGACAGGGGAACACTGAAGCTTTCTTT.

The chain combines TRBV29-1 with TRBJ1-6; D unclear. The V gene's germline CDR1 is SQVTM and CDR2 ANQGSEA. CDR3 length: 15 residues. The ends were cut back, 6 bases at V and 0 bases at J, with 12 bases in the middle. In DNA form, the CDR3 reads TGCAGCGTCTGGGAGGGAGGCTCCTATAATTCACCCCTCCACTTT. Translating it yields CSVWEGGSYNSPLHF.

This chain links TRBV6-5 with TRBJ2-7; D is perhaps TRBD1 (5 bases). V was shortened by 10 bases and J by 2 bases, with 9 bases between the two germline ends. CDR1 is MNHEY, CDR2 SVGAGI, per germline. The CDR3 has 11 amino acids. CDR3 DNA: TGTGCCACACAAGGGGCCTACGAGCAGTACTTC. Protein sequence: CATQGAYEQYF.

The J gene is TRBJ2-5, the V gene TRBV6-4; TRBD1 aligns across 8 bases. This CDR3 region has 16 residues. V dropped 11 bases and J dropped 1; count of bases not matched to a gene: 15. Germline values: CDR1 MRHNA, CDR2 SNTAGT. The CDR3 nucleotides are TGTGCCGCAGCAGGGGGCGCCCATAAAGTCCAAGAGACCCAGTACTTC. This codes for CAAAGGAHKVQETQYF.

The chain carries TRBV7-8 and TRBJ1-2; 8 bases align to TRBD1. This CDR3 has 16 amino acids. Germline trimming cut 2 bases from V and 5 bases from J; bases unmatched to any gene: 10. CDR1 SGHVS and CDR2 FQNEAQ come from the germline V gene. The CDR3 region has the DNA TGTGCCAGCAGCTTACGAGTCCGGACAGGGCCATATGGCTACACCTTC. Translated, it gives CASSLRVRTGPYGYTF.

The rearrangement joins TRBV7-3 to TRBJ2-7; TRBD2 matches at 8 bases. The CDR3 loop spans 15 amino acids. With V trimmed by 1 base and J by 1 base, 3 bases remained unmatched. Germline V CDR1 and CDR2: SGHTA, FQGTGA. Here the CDR3 reads CASSLRAGGSYEQYF. The CDR3, as DNA: TGTGCCAGCAGCTTAAGGGCGGGGGGATCCTACGAGCAGTACTTC.

J is TRBJ2-5 and V is TRBV4-1; 10 nucleotides align to TRBD2. The germline V gene encodes CDR1 MGHRA and CDR2 YSYEKL. This CDR3 region has 16 residues. J lost 7 bases, V lost 0 bases, and 8 bases had no gene match. The DNA of the CDR3 is TGCGCCAGCAGCCAAGAGGGAAGCGGGGGGGAGGGGACCCAGTACTTC. Amino acids: CASSQEGSGGEGTQYF.

Notes on this clone: One end of the junction fails to match germline, which may point to a read error. The V gene is TRBV28, the J gene TRBJ1-1; unclear D gene. Looked up from germline, CDR1 is MDHEN and CDR2 is SYDVKM. This CDR3 is 11 amino acids long. The CDR3 here is CANSLSREAFF. The CDR3, as DNA: TGTGCCAACAGTTTAAGCCGTGAAGCTTTCTTT.

This clone was recorded once. The chain links TRBV20-1 to TRBJ2-1; no reliable D call. The CDR3 is made up of 11 amino acids. Germline CDR1 and CDR2: DFQATT and SNEGSKA (reference sequence). Trimming removed 3 bases from V and 8 bases from J, with 8 bases in between. The CDR3 here is CSASPFDEQFF. Here the CDR3 DNA reads TGCAGTGCTAGCCCTTTTGATGAGCAGTTCTTC.

The chain carries TRBV5-4 and TRBJ1-2; D unclear. CDR3 length: 14 residues. V gave up 4 bases and J gave up 0 bases, with 10 bases separating them. Germline CDR1 is SGHNT and CDR2 is YYREEE (reference sequence). Written as DNA, the CDR3 is TGTGCCAGCAGCCGTACAGCTACTAACTATGGCTACACCTTC. It translates to CASSRTATNYGYTF.

The chain uses TRBV14 and TRBJ1-2; 7 positions match TRBD1. This CDR3 has 18 residues. The ends lost 2 bases at V and 4 bases at J; junction bases unmatched: 16. CDR1 is SGHDN, CDR2 FVKESK, per germline. The CDR3 here is CASSQLLGDSPRSYGYTF. CDR3 sequence (DNA): TGTGCCAGCAGCCAACTTTTGGGGGACAGTCCACGCAGCTATGGCTACACCTTC.

V and J are TRBV5-5 and TRBJ2-5; 9 nucleotides agree with TRBD2. The junction had 15 bases not matched to a gene; V was cut back by 0 bases and J by 9 bases. Germline CDR1 is SGHKS and CDR2 is YYEKEE (reference sequence). The CDR3 has 17 residues. The CDR3 reads CASSLAGSGGPRVAQYF. CDR3 bases: TGTGCCAGCAGCTTGGCCGGTAGCGGGGGTCCAAGAGTGGCCCAGTACTTC.

This rearrangement joins TRBV5-6 to TRBJ2-2; 10 bases are shared with TRBD2. The V segment lost 6 bases and the J segment 0 bases; nucleotides outside the gene matches: 8. This CDR3 is 17 amino acids long. Germline V gives CDR1 SGHDT, CDR2 YYEEEE. The DNA of the CDR3 is TGTGCCAGCACCCCACTAGCGGGGTTCGCGAACACCGGGGAGCTGTTTTTT. This translates into CASTPLAGFANTGELFF.

The gene calls are TRBV30 and TRBJ2-7; D unclear. Germline lookup yields CDR1 GTSNPN and CDR2 SVGIG (reference sequence). Trimming left V 2 bases short and J 5 bases short, with 16 bases between. The CDR3 loop spans 14 amino acids. CDR3: CAWSLYTKPNEQYF. Here the CDR3 DNA reads TGTGCCTGGAGTTTGTACACAAAACCGAACGAGCAGTACTTC.